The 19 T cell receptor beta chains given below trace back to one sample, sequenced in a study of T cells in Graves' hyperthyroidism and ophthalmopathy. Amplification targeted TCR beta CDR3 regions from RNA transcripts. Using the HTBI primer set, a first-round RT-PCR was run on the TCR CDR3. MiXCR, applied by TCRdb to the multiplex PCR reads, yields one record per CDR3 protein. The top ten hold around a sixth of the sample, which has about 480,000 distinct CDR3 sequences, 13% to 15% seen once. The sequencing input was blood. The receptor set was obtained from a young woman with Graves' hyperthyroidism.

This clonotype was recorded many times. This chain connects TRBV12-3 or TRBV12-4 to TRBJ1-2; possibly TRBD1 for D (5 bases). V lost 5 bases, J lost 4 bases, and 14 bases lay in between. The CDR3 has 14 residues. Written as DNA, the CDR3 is TGTGCCAGCAGTCGGGACGAGGGGATCTATGGCTACACCTTC. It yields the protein CASSRDEGIYGYTF.

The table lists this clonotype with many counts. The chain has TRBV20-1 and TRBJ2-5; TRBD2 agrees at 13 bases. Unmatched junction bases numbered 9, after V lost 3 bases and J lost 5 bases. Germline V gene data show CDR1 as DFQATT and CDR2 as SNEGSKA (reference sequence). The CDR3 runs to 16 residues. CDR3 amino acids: CSASPTSGRAGETQYF. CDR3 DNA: TGCAGTGCTAGCCCAACTAGCGGGAGGGCCGGGGAGACCCAGTACTTC.

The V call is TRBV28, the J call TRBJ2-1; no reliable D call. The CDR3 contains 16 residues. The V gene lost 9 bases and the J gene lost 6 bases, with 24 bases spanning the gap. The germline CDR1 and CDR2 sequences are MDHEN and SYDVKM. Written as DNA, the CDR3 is TGTGCCAGTCCCAACCCAAGGACCGCCGAAGTCAATGAGCAGTTCTTC. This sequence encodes CASPNPRTAEVNEQFF.

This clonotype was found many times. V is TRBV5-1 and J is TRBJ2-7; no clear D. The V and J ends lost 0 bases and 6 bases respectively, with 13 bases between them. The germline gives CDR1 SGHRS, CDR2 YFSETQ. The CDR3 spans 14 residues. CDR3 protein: CASSLGRLRSEQYF. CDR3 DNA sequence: TGCGCCAGCAGCTTGGGTAGATTGCGAAGCGAGCAGTACTTC.

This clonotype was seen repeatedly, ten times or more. This CDR3 reads CASSFSVLQPQHF. The CDR3 nucleotides are TGTGCCAGCAGTTTTTCAGTACTCCAGCCCCAGCATTTT. The chain carries TRBV27 and TRBJ1-5; D remains unclear. CDR1 is MNHEY, CDR2 SMNVEV, per germline (reference sequence). This CDR3 contains 13 residues. V lost 3 bases to trimming and J lost 7 bases, with 10 bases between them.

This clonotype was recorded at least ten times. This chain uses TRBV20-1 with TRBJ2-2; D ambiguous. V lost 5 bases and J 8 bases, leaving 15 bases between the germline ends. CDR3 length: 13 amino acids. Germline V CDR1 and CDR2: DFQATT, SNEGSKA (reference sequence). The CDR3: CSAFALLGGELFF. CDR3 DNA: TGCAGTGCTTTCGCACTATTGGGGGGGGAGCTGTTTTTT.

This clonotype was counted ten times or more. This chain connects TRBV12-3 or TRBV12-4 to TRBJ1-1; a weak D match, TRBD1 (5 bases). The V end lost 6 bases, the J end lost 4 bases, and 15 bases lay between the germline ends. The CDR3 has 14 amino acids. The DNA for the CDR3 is TGTGCCAGCAGCCCCCCGGGGCTCGGCACTGAAGCTTTCTTT. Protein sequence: CASSPPGLGTEAFF.

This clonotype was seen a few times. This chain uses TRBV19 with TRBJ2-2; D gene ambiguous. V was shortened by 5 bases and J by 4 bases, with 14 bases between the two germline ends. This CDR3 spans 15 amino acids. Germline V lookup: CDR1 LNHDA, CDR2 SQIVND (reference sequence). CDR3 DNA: TGTGCCAGTAGTTTGTACGTGCGGACCACCGGGGAGCTGTTTTTT. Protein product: CASSLYVRTTGELFF.

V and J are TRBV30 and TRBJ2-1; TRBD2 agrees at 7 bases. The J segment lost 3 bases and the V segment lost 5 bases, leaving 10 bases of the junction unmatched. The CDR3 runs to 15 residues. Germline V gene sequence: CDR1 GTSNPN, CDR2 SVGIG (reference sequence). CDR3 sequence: CAWDGSGTIYNEQFF. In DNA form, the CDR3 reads TGTGCCTGGGACGGAAGCGGGACGATCTACAATGAGCAGTTCTTC.

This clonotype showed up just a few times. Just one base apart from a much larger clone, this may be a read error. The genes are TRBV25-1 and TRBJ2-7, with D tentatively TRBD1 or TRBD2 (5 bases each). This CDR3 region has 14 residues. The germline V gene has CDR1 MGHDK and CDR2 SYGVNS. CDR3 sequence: CTSSEYEGLYEQYF. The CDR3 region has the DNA TGTACCAGCAGTGAATATGAGGGGCTCTACGAGCAGTACTTC.

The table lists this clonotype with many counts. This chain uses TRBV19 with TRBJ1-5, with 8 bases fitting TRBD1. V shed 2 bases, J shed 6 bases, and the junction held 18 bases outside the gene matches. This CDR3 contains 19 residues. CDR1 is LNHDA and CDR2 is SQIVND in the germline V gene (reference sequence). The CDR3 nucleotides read TGTGCCAGTAGTATATTGCGGAGGGGGACAGGCCTGATGGCTCAGCCCCAGCATTTT. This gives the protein CASSILRRGTGLMAQPQHF.

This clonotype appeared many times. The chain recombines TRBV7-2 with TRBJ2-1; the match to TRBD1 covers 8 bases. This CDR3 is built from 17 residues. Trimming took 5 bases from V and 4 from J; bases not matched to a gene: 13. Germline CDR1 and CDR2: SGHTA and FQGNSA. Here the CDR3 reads CASSPQAGTGNYNEQFF. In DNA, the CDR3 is TGTGCCAGCAGCCCCCAGGCAGGGACAGGTAATTACAATGAGCAGTTCTTC.

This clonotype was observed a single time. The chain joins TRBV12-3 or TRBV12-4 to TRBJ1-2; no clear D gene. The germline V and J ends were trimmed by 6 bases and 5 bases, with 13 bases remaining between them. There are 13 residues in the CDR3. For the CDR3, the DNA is TGTGCCAGCAGCCTACGGGCCGCGTATGGCTACACCTTC. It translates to CASSLRAAYGYTF.

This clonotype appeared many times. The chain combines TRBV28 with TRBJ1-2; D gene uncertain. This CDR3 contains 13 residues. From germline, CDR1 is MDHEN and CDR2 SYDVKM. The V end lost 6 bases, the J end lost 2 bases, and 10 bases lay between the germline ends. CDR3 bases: TGTGCCAGCAGCCAGACATCAAACTATGGCTACACCTTC. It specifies CASSQTSNYGYTF.

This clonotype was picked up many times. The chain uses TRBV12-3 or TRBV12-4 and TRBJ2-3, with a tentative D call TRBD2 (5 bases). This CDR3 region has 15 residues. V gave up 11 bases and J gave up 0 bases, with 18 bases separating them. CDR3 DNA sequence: TGTGCCTGCTCTTCTAGCAGTTCTAGCACAGATACGCAGTATTTT. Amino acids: CACSSSSSSTDTQYF.

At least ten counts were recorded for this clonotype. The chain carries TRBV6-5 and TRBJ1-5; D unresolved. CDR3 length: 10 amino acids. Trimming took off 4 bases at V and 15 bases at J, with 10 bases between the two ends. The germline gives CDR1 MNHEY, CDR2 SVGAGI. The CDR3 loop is CASSSTRVHF. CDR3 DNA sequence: TGTGCCAGCAGTTCCACTCGAGTGCATTTT.

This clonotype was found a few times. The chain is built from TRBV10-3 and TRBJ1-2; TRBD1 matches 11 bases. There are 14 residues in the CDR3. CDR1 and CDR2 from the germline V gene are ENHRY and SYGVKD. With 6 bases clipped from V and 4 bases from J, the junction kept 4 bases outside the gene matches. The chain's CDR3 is CAIRPGQGGYGYTF. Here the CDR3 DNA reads TGTGCCATCAGGCCGGGACAGGGGGGCTATGGCTACACCTTC.

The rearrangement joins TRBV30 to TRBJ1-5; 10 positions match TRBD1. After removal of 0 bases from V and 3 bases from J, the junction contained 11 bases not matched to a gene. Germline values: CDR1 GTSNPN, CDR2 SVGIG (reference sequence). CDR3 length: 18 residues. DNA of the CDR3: TGTGCCTGGAGTGTAGTGACAGGGGGCTGCCCAGTCAATCAGCCCCAGCATTTT. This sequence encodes CAWSVVTGGCPVNQPQHF.

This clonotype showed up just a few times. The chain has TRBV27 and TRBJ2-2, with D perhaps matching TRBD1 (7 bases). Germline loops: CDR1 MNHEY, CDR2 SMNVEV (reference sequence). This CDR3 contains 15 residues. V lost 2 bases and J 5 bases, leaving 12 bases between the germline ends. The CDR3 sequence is CASSLEAGGTGELFF. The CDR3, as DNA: TGTGCCAGCAGTTTAGAGGCAGGGGGGACCGGGGAGCTGTTTTTT.